The entry that follows covers one TCR beta chain sequence. TCRdb keeps only in-frame clones here, not all; method: immunoSEQ multiplex PCR. The table has roughly 250,000 clones, around 88% seen once. This sample was taken from a study of blood T cell repertoires in COVID-19. V shed 0 bases and J shed 5 bases, with 8 bases lying between them. The CDR3 is made up of 14 amino acids. CDR1 is MNHEY, CDR2 SVGAGI, per germline. This clonotype was sampled from a man aged 30 to 39 with acute or convalescent COVID-19. The chain links TRBV6-5 to TRBJ2-1; D ambiguous. Sequencing was done on a sample of peripheral blood. CDR3 in amino acids: CASSYSSSNNEQFF. CDR3 coding DNA: TGTGCCAGCAGTTACTCGAGCTCAAACAATGAGCAGTTCTTC.